The clone carrying this TCR beta chain was detected a few times. Its antigen is still unknown. From germline, CDR1 is LGHNA and CDR2 YSLEER. The V gene end was trimmed by 4 bases and the J gene end by 1 base; junction bases not matched to a gene: 7. This CDR3 is 16 amino acids long. This sample was taken from a study of early T cells in non-severe SARS-CoV-2 infection. Study-wide context: With bulk RNA from unsorted whole blood as input, sequencing yielded unpaired chains.

Unique molecular identifiers were affixed to single, distinct cDNA molecules. A single record per CDR3 protein comes from TCRdb applying MiXCR to the 5' RACE reads. This table holds 43,000 or so distinct CDR3 sequences, under 7.5% found once. Overall study findings and caveats: The VDJdb matching leaned toward anti-spike CD8 responses and overlooked private and CD4 specificities.

This chain uses TRBV4-3 with TRBJ2-3; the match to TRBD2 covers 8 bases. Specimen: whole blood. The sequence derives from an adult who was a healthcare worker with PCR-confirmed SARS-CoV-2 infection or an uninfected control (not recorded which). DNA for the CDR3: TGCGCCAGCAGCCTACGACCGGGGGGGGGCACAGATACGCAGTATTTT. Translation gives CASSLRPGGGTDTQYF.